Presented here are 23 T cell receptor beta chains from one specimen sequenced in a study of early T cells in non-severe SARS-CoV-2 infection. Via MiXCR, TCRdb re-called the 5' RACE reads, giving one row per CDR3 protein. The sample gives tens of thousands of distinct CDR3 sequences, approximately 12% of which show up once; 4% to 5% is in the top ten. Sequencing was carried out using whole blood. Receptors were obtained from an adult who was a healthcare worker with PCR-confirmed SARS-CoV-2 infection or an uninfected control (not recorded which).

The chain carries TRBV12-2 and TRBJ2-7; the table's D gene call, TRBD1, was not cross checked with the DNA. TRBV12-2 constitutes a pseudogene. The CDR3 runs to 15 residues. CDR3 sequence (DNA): TGTGCAAGTCGCTGGGAGGACAGGCCACTCGACGAGCAGTACTTC. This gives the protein CASRWEDRPLDEQYF.

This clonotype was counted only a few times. The DNA for the CDR3 is TGTGCCAGCAGCGTCTCCACAGATACGCAGTATTTT. It yields the protein CASSVSTDTQYF. The chain combines TRBV9 with TRBJ2-3; no clear D. Germline CDR1 SGDLS, CDR2 YYNGEE. This CDR3 is 12 amino acids long. Trimming took 2 bases from V and 2 from J, leaving 3 bases between them. Full variable domain (rest looked up from reference TRBV9 and TRBJ2-3): DSGVTQTPKHLITATGQRVTLRCSPRSGDLSVYWYQQSLDQGLQFLIQYYNGEERAKGNILERFSAQQFPDLHSELNLSSLELGDSALYFCASSVSTDTQYFGPGTRLTVL.

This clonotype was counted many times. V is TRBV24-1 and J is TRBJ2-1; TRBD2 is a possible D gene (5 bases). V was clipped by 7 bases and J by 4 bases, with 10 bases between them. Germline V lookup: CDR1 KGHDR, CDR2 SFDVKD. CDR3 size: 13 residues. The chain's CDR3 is CATSEGGYNEQFF. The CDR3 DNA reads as TGTGCCACCAGCGAGGGCGGATACAATGAGCAGTTCTTC.

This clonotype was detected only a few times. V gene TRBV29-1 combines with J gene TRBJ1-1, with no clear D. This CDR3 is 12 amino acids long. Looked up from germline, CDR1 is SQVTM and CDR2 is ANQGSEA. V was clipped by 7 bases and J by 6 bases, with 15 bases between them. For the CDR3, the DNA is TGCAGCGCCCGGGGAGATTCGTCTGAAGCTTTCTTT. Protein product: CSARGDSSEAFF.

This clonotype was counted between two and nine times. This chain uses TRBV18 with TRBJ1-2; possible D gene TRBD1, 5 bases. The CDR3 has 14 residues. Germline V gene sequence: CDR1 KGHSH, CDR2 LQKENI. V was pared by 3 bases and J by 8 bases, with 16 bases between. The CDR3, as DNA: TGTGCCAGCTCACCGAATAGCGGGGACCGGGGCTACACCTTC. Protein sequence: CASSPNSGDRGYTF.

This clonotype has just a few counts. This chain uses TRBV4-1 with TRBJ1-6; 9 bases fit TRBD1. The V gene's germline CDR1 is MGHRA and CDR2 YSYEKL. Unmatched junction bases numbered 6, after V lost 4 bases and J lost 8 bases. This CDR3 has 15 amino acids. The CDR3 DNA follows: TGCGCCAGCAGCCTTGTGGACAGGGGTGATTCACCCCTCCACTTT. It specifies CASSLVDRGDSPLHF.

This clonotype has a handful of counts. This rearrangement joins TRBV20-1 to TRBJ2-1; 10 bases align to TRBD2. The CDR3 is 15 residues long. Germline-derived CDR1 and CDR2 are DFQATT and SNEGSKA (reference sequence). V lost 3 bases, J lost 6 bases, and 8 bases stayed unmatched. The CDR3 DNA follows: TGCAGTGCTAGCCAAACTAGCGGGAAGGGCAATGAGCAGTTCTTC. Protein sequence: CSASQTSGKGNEQFF.

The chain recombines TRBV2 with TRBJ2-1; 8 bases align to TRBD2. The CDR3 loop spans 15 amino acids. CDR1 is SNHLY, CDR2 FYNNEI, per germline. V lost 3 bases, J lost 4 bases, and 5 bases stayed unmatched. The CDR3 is CASSDRAGEYNEQFF. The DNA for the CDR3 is TGTGCCAGCAGTGATCGAGCGGGAGAATACAATGAGCAGTTCTTC.

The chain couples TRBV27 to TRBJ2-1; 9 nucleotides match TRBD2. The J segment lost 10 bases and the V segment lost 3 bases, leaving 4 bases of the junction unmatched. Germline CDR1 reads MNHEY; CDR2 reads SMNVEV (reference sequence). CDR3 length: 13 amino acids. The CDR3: CASSFAGGPEQFF. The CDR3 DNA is TGTGCCAGCAGTTTCGCGGGGGGGCCGGAGCAGTTCTTC.

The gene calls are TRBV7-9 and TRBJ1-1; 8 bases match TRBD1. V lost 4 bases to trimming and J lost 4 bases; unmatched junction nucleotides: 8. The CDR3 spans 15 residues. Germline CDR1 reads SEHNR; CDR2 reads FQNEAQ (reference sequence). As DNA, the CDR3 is TGTGCCAGCAGCTGGGGGAGACAGGGGAGCACTGAAGCTTTCTTT. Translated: CASSWGRQGSTEAFF.

The CDR3 DNA follows: TGTGCCAGCAGCCCCCCGGGGCTCCTCTACGAGCAGTACTTC. Translating gives CASSPPGLLYEQYF. The rearrangement links TRBV11-2 to TRBJ2-7; the D call may be TRBD1 or TRBD2 (5 bases each). Trimming pared 5 bases from V and 3 bases from J, leaving 14 bases between. This CDR3 has 14 residues. Germline V CDR1 and CDR2: SGHAT, FQNNGV.

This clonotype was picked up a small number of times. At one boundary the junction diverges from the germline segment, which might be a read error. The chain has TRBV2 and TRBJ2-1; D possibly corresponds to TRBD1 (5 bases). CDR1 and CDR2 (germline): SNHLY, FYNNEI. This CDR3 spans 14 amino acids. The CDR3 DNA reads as TGTGCCAGCACTTCGGCCAGGGCCTATAATGAGCAGTTCTTC. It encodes CASTSARAYNEQFF.

In nucleotides, the CDR3 is TGTGCCAGCAGCGGCGGGAGCAGGAATGAGCAGTTCTTC. It codes for CASSGGSRNEQFF. The chain employs TRBV9 and TRBJ2-1; 7 bases fit TRBD2. The germline V gene encodes CDR1 SGDLS and CDR2 YYNGEE. The CDR3 runs 13 residues. The junction had 4 bases not matched to a gene; V was cut back by 3 bases and J by 7 bases.

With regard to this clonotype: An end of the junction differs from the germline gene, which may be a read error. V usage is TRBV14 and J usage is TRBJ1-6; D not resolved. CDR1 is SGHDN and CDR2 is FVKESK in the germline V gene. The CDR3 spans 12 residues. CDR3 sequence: CVSSRSLSPLHF. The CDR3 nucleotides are TGTGTCAGCAGCCGTTCCCTGTCACCCCTCCACTTT.

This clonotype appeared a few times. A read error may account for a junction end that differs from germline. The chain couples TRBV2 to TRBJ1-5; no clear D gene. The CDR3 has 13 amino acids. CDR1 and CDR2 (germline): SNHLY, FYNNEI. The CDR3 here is CSSSVESNQPQHF. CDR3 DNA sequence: TGTTCCAGCAGTGTGGAGAGCAATCAGCCCCAGCATTTT.

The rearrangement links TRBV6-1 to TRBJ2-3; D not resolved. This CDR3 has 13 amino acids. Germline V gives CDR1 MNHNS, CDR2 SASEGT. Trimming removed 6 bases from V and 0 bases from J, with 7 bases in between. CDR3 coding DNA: TGTGCCAGCAGAGACGACAGCACAGATACGCAGTATTTT. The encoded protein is CASRDDSTDTQYF.

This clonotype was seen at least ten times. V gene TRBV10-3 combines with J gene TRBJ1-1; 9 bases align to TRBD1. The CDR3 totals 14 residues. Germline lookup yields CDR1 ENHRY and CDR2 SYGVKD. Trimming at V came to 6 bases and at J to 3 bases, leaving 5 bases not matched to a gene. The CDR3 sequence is CAIRGTGMDTEAFF. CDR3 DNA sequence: TGTGCCATCAGGGGGACAGGGATGGACACTGAAGCTTTCTTT.

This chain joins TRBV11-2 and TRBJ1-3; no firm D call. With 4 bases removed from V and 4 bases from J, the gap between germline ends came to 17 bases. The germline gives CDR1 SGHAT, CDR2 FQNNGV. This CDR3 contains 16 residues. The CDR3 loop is CASSYLQEISGNTIYF. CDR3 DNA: TGTGCCAGCAGCTATCTCCAAGAAATTTCAGGAAACACCATATATTTT.

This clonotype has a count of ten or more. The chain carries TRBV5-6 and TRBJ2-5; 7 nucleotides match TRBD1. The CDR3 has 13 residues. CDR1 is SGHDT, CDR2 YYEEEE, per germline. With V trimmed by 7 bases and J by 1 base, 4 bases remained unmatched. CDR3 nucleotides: TGTGCCAGCCCCGGACAGGCCCAAGAGACCCAGTACTTC. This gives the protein CASPGQAQETQYF. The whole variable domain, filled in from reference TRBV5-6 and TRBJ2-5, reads DAGVTQSPTHLIKTRGQQVTLRCSPKSGHDTVSWYQQALGQGPQFIFQYYEEEERQRGNFPDRFSGHQFPNYSSELNVNALLLGDSALYLCASPGQAQETQYFGPGTRLLVL.

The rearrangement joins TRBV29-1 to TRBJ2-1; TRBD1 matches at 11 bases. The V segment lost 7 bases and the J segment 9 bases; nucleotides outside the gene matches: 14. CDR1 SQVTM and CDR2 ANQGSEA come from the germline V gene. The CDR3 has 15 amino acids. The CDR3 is CSARDWTGGEGEQFF. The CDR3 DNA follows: TGCAGCGCCCGAGACTGGACAGGGGGCGAGGGTGAGCAGTTCTTC.

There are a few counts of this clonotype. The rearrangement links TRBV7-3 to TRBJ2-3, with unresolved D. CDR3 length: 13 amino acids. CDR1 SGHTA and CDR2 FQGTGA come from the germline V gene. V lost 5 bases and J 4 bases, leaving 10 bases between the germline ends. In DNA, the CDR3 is TGTGCCAGCAGCAGTCGGCGCGCAGATACGCAGTATTTT. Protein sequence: CASSSRRADTQYF. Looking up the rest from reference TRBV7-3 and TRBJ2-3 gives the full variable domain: GAGVSQTPSNKVTEKGKYVELRCDPISGHTALYWYRQSLGQGPEFLIYFQGTGAADDSGLPNDRFFAVRPEGSVSTLKIQRTERGDSAVYLCASSSRRADTQYFGPGTRLTVL.

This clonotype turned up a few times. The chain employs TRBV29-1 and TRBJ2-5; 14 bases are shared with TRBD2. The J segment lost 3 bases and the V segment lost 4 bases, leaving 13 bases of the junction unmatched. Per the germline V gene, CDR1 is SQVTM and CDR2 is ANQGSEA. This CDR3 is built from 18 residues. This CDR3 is CSVVTSGRASRVEETQYF. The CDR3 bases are TGCAGCGTTGTGACTAGCGGGAGGGCCAGTAGGGTTGAAGAGACCCAGTACTTC.

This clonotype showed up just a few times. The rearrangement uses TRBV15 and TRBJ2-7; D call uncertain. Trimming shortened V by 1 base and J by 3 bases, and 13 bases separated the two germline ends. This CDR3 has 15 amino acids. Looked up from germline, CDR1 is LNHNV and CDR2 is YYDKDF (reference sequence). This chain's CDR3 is CATSRGEGPHYEQYF. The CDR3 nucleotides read TGTGCCACCAGCAGAGGGGAAGGGCCCCACTACGAGCAGTACTTC.